The 23 T cell receptor beta chains in this list originate from one sample, sequenced in a study of shared clonotypes between healthy human individuals. Only in-frame clones appear in the TCRdb table, and some are missing; sequencing was by immunoSEQ multiplex PCR. The sample lists roughly 2.5 million clones, 85% to 95% occurring once. What was sequenced was naive CD4+ T cells sorted from blood. Subset specified: CD45RA+ positively selected. Receptors originate from a man in his late teens or twenties in good health.

This clone was observed once. V gene TRBV6-5 combines with J gene TRBJ2-1; the D gene is possibly TRBD2 (6 bases). V lost 6 bases and J 7 bases, leaving 19 bases between the germline ends. Germline assignment: CDR1 MNHEY and CDR2 SVGAGI. The CDR3 covers 15 residues. The CDR3, as DNA: TGTGCCAGCAGCCCCCTCGGGAGTCGAGGGAATGAGCAGTTCTTC. Protein sequence: CASSPLGSRGNEQFF.

The genes are TRBV23-1 and TRBJ1-2; D remains unclear. TRBV23-1 is placed among ORFs of uncertain function. This CDR3 spans 14 amino acids. Trimming cost V 4 bases and J 14 bases, with 23 bases left between them. The CDR3 nucleotides are TGCGCCAGCAGTCGGTTAAGTCGGCTTCCAAAGGGAACCTTC. This translates into CASSRLSRLPKGTF.

The chain uses TRBV10-3 and TRBJ2-7; 7 nucleotides match TRBD1. Germline V gene sequence: CDR1 ENHRY, CDR2 SYGVKD. This CDR3 contains 13 residues. V lost 10 bases and J lost 3; bases outside the gene matches: 9. In DNA form, the CDR3 reads TGTGCCACTTACCCGGGACAGCTCTACGAGCAGTACTTC. Protein: CATYPGQLYEQYF.

The chain joins TRBV6-5 to TRBJ1-1; tentative D call: TRBD1 (5 bases). CDR1 is MNHEY and CDR2 is SVGAGI in the germline V gene. The CDR3 runs to 14 residues. Here the CDR3 reads CPLYRDAENTEAFF. CDR3 in DNA: TGTCCCCTTTACCGGGACGCCGAGAACACTGAAGCTTTCTTT.

The chain links TRBV19 to TRBJ1-5; 9 bases fit TRBD1. Germline V CDR1 and CDR2: LNHDA, SQIVND (reference sequence). The CDR3 runs to 12 residues. J was trimmed by 4 bases and V by 9 bases; bases with no gene match: 1. For the CDR3, the DNA is TGTGCCAGCGGACAGGGGAATCAGCCCCAGCATTTT. As protein: CASGQGNQPQHF. Filled out from reference TRBV19 and TRBJ1-5, the complete variable domain reads DGGITQSPKYLFRKEGQNVTLSCEQNLNHDAMYWYRQDPGQGLRLIYYSQIVNDFQKGDIAEGYSVSREKKESFPLTVTSAQKNPTAFYLCASGQGNQPQHFGDGTRLSIL.

Details on this clone: In the same sample, other DNA sequences code for this CDR3. The rearrangement links TRBV5-1 to TRBJ2-1, with D maybe TRBD1 (5 bases). This CDR3 comprises 15 residues. Trimming removed 0 bases at V and 1 base at J, with 8 bases between. Looked up from germline, CDR1 is SGHRS and CDR2 is YFSETQ. CDR3 amino acids: CASSLEGISYNEQFF. The CDR3 bases are TGCGCCAGCAGCTTGGAGGGGATTTCCTACAATGAGCAGTTCTTC.

The V gene is TRBV7-8, the J gene TRBJ2-7, with D possibly TRBD2 on 6 matching bases. CDR1 is SGHVS, CDR2 FQNEAQ, per germline. V lost 7 bases, J lost 7 bases, and 23 bases lay in between. This CDR3 spans 15 amino acids. The DNA for the CDR3 is TGTGCCAGCAACCTTTGGACTACGGCCGGGTCGGAGCAGTACTTC. Encoded protein: CASNLWTTAGSEQYF.

The CDR3 reads CASSQPVGGGETQYF. The CDR3 DNA reads TGTGCCAGCAGCCAACCTGTGGGGGGAGGAGAGACCCAGTACTTC. The rearrangement joins TRBV6-5 to TRBJ2-5, with D possibly matching TRBD2 (6 bases). The CDR3 has 15 amino acids. From germline, CDR1 is MNHEY and CDR2 SVGAGI. V was trimmed by 6 bases and J by 4 bases, leaving 18 bases between them.

The rearrangement uses TRBV9 and TRBJ2-5; 8 positions agree with TRBD2. There are 13 residues in the CDR3. The V gene end was trimmed by 4 bases and the J gene end by 5 bases; junction bases not matched to a gene: 4. Germline assignment: CDR1 SGDLS and CDR2 YYNGEE. The CDR3 DNA follows: TGTGCCAGCAGCACTCGACTAGCGGAGACCCAGTACTTC. Its translation: CASSTRLAETQYF.

J is TRBJ2-5 and V is TRBV4-1; 7 nucleotides line up with TRBD2. CDR1 is MGHRA and CDR2 is YSYEKL in the germline V gene. Trimming cost V 1 base and J 5 bases; bases outside gene matches: 4. This CDR3 has 14 residues. As DNA, the CDR3 is TGCGCCAGCAGCCAAGTGGGAGGGCTGGAGACCCAGTACTTC. It is translated as CASSQVGGLETQYF.

V and J are TRBV29-1 and TRBJ2-5; 10 positions agree with TRBD2. V lost 4 bases, J lost 7 bases, and 6 bases stayed unmatched. There are 13 residues in the CDR3. Germline loops: CDR1 SQVTM, CDR2 ANQGSEA. CDR3 nucleotide sequence: TGCAGCGTTGGGCTAGCGGGGGTAGGGACCCAGTACTTC. Translated: CSVGLAGVGTQYF.

The gene calls are TRBV7-9 and TRBJ1-1; D is possibly TRBD1 (6 bases). The CDR3 length is 16 residues. The V gene lost 1 base and the J gene lost 0 bases, with 12 bases spanning the gap. Germline-derived CDR1 and CDR2 are SEHNR and FQNEAQ (reference sequence). CDR3: CASSLVPGALNTEAFF. In nucleotides, the CDR3 is TGTGCCAGCAGCTTAGTACCGGGGGCCCTGAACACTGAAGCTTTCTTT.

Comment on this clone: The sample contains more than one DNA sequence encoding this CDR3. The rearrangement links TRBV5-1 to TRBJ2-2; D is possibly TRBD1 or TRBD2 (5 bases each). This CDR3 has 16 amino acids. V was shortened by 3 bases and J by 0 bases, with 12 bases between the two germline ends. Germline CDR1 SGHRS, CDR2 YFSETQ. As DNA, the CDR3 is TGCGCCAGCAGCTCTTCCGGGACGGCGAACACCGGGGAGCTGTTTTTT. Translating it yields CASSSSGTANTGELFF.

V and J are TRBV20-1 and TRBJ2-5; D is unresolved. Germline V gene data show CDR1 as DFQATT and CDR2 as SNEGSKA (reference sequence). The length of the CDR3 is 11 residues. Trimming left V 3 bases short and J 3 bases short, with 5 bases between. Here the CDR3 reads CSASFKETQYF. In DNA form, the CDR3 reads TGCAGTGCTAGTTTTAAAGAGACCCAGTACTTC.

The rearrangement links TRBV10-1 to TRBJ2-1; TRBD2 matches at 8 bases. Trimming at V came to 3 bases and at J to 5 bases, leaving 9 bases not matched to a gene. Germline values: CDR1 WNHNN, CDR2 SYGVQD (reference sequence). The CDR3 extends over 16 amino acids. The DNA of the CDR3 is TGCGCCAGCAGTGACCCGCGGGGGGATAGGAACAATGAGCAGTTCTTC. This codes for CASSDPRGDRNNEQFF.

The V call is TRBV19, the J call TRBJ1-5, with 9 bases matching TRBD1. Losses at the gene ends were 4 bases for V and 7 bases for J; bases not matched to a gene: 11. This CDR3 contains 16 residues. Germline loops: CDR1 LNHDA, CDR2 SQIVND (reference sequence). CDR3 bases: TGTGCCAGTAGTACGGGGGGGACAGGGATGAACCAGCCCCAGCATTTT. Its translation: CASSTGGTGMNQPQHF.

The V gene is TRBV4-3, the J gene TRBJ2-2; TRBD1 might be the D (6 bases). Germline V gene lookup returns CDR1 LGHNA and CDR2 YSLEER. The germline V and J ends were trimmed by 3 bases and 3 bases, with 11 bases remaining between them. This CDR3 spans 15 amino acids. The CDR3 reads CASSHSTGYTGELFF. The CDR3 bases are TGCGCCAGCAGCCATTCCACAGGGTACACCGGGGAGCTGTTTTTT.

The sample holds a few counts of this clone. This sequence joins TRBV4-3 and TRBJ1-6; D gene ambiguous. CDR1 LGHNA and CDR2 YSLEER come from the germline V gene. The V gene lost 0 bases and the J gene lost 10 bases, with 7 bases spanning the gap. The CDR3 contains 13 residues. The CDR3 nucleotides are TGCGCCAGCAGCCAAGACAGTTGGTCACCCCTCCACTTT. It specifies CASSQDSWSPLHF.

The rearrangement joins TRBV7-6 to TRBJ2-5; D is unclear. Trimming shortened V by 4 bases and J by 2 bases, and 8 bases separated the two germline ends. The germline CDR1 and CDR2 sequences are SGHVS and FNYEAQ. The CDR3 consists of 13 residues. CDR3 DNA sequence: TGTGCCAGCAGCTCGCAGGTACAAGAGACCCAGTACTTC. This translates into CASSSQVQETQYF.

In regard to this clone: Other DNA variants within this sample encode the same CDR3. This chain connects TRBV30 to TRBJ1-2; possibly TRBD1 for D (5 bases). The V and J ends lost 1 base and 3 bases respectively, with 6 bases between them. The CDR3 has 12 residues. The V gene's germline CDR1 is GTSNPN and CDR2 SVGIG (reference sequence). The CDR3 sequence is CAWSATDYGYTF. CDR3 DNA sequence: TGTGCCTGGAGTGCGACAGACTATGGCTACACCTTC. Drawing the rest from reference TRBV30 and TRBJ1-2, the complete variable domain is SQTIHQWPATLVQPVGSPLSLECTVEGTSNPNLYWYRQAAGRGLQLLFYSVGIGQISSEVPQNLSASRPQDRQFILSSKKLLLSDSGFYLCAWSATDYGYTFGSGTRLTVV.

This chain joins TRBV10-3 and TRBJ2-3; 8 nucleotides match TRBD1. V lost 7 bases to trimming and J lost 3 bases; unmatched junction nucleotides: 6. Germline V lookup: CDR1 ENHRY, CDR2 SYGVKD. This CDR3 comprises 14 residues. The CDR3 DNA is TGTGCCATCAAGGAGGACAGGGTAACAGATACGCAGTATTTT. Amino acid sequence: CAIKEDRVTDTQYF.

The V and J genes are TRBV5-6 and TRBJ2-7, with D maybe TRBD1 (6 bases). This CDR3 contains 15 residues. V lost 1 base to trimming and J lost 3 bases, with 14 bases between them. CDR1 is SGHDT and CDR2 is YYEEEE in the germline V gene. This chain's CDR3 is CASSLFPGQSYEQYF. The CDR3 DNA reads as TGTGCCAGCAGCTTGTTCCCTGGACAGAGCTACGAGCAGTACTTC.

This clone was detected only once. The sample has other DNA sequences that encode this CDR3 too. The CDR3 DNA reads TGTGCCAGCAGGCTACCGGGACAGGGGGCCTACGAGCAGTACTTC. It codes for CASRLPGQGAYEQYF. The chain uses TRBV28 and TRBJ2-7; TRBD1 matches at 11 bases. Germline V CDR1 and CDR2: MDHEN, SYDVKM. The CDR3 covers 15 residues. The V gene end was trimmed by 6 bases and the J gene end by 2 bases; junction bases not matched to a gene: 6.